The 17 T cell receptor beta chains below all came from one sample that was sequenced in a study of T cells in Graves' hyperthyroidism and ophthalmopathy. The investigators amplified TCR beta CDR3 regions from RNA transcripts. HTBI primers were used for first-round RT-PCR of the TCR CDR3. TCRdb redid the calling of the multiplex PCR reads with MiXCR, one entry per CDR3 protein. The sample has about 640,000 distinct CDR3 sequences, about 45% seen once. Material for sequencing was peripheral blood or thyroid tissue (not recorded which). Receptors originate from an adult man with Graves' disease, either hyperthyroidism or ophthalmopathy (not recorded which).

Only a few counts were recorded for this clonotype. The chain uses TRBV10-1 and TRBJ2-7, with D perhaps matching TRBD2 (6 bases). V lost 7 bases and J 6 bases, leaving 13 bases between the germline ends. The CDR3 extends over 12 amino acids. CDR1 and CDR2 from the germline V gene are WNHNN and SYGVQD (reference sequence). DNA for the CDR3: TGCGCCAGCAACAGGAGGGTCGTCGAGCAGTACTTC. Protein product: CASNRRVVEQYF.

The V gene is TRBV7-2, the J gene TRBJ1-4, with D possibly matching TRBD1 (5 bases). Germline assignment: CDR1 SGHTA and CDR2 FQGNSA. This CDR3 has 14 amino acids. The ends were cut back, 6 bases at V and 8 bases at J, with 16 bases in the middle. CDR3 nucleotides: TGTGCCAGCAGATCGGGGGTTTTCGGAGAAAAACTGTTTTTT. Translated: CASRSGVFGEKLFF.

The sample holds many counts of this clonotype. The CDR3, as DNA: TGTGCCAGCAGTACAGGCACTGAAGCTTTCTTT. This translates into CASSTGTEAFF. This chain connects TRBV12-3 or TRBV12-4 to TRBJ1-1, with D tentatively TRBD1 (5 bases). Trimming took 5 bases from V and 4 from J, leaving 5 bases between them. CDR3 length equals 11 residues.

This chain uses TRBV19 with TRBJ2-6; tentatively, D is TRBD1 or TRBD2 (7 bases each). There are 17 residues in the CDR3. Trimming cost V 7 bases and J 2 bases, with 18 bases left between them. The germline V gene has CDR1 LNHDA and CDR2 SQIVND (reference sequence). CDR3 amino acids: CASNRGRGTAGANVLTF. The CDR3 region has the DNA TGTGCCAGTAATAGGGGGCGGGGGACTGCTGGGGCCAACGTCCTGACTTTC.

The J gene is TRBJ1-1, the V gene TRBV10-3; 10 bases are shared with TRBD1. Per the germline V gene, CDR1 is ENHRY and CDR2 is SYGVKD. The CDR3 has 15 amino acids. With V trimmed by 4 bases and J by 1 base, 3 bases remained unmatched. The CDR3 here is CAISATGGGNTEAFF. DNA of the CDR3: TGTGCCATCAGTGCGACAGGGGGCGGGAACACTGAAGCTTTCTTT.

The gene calls are TRBV25-1 and TRBJ1-2, with D unresolved. The V gene's germline CDR1 is MGHDK and CDR2 SYGVNS. V lost 2 bases to trimming and J lost 8 bases, with 9 bases between them. CDR3 size: 12 residues. In DNA form, the CDR3 reads TGTGCCAGCAGTGAACAGGCGTCGGGCTACACCTTC. Translation: CASSEQASGYTF.

The rearrangement joins TRBV7-9 to TRBJ1-4; D is possibly TRBD1 (5 bases). The CDR3 runs 15 residues. Trimming removed 6 bases at V and 4 bases at J, with 15 bases between. Germline lookup yields CDR1 SEHNR and CDR2 FQNEAQ (reference sequence). CDR3 in DNA: TGTGCCAGCAGACCAGGGCGGGTCCTTAATGAAAAACTGTTTTTT. Encoded protein: CASRPGRVLNEKLFF.

In its sample, this clonotype was seen many times. The V gene is TRBV7-9, the J gene TRBJ2-6; D is unclear. CDR1 is SEHNR, CDR2 FQNEAQ, per germline (reference sequence). This CDR3 has 16 residues. Trimming pared 5 bases from V and 0 bases from J, leaving 11 bases between. CDR3 coding DNA: TGTGCCAGCAGCCCGTGGGGAAGCTCTGGGGCCAACGTCCTGACTTTC. This codes for CASSPWGSSGANVLTF.

This clonotype was picked up many times. The J gene is TRBJ1-4, the V gene TRBV14; no firm D call. Trimming took 3 bases from V and 6 from J, leaving 5 bases between them. Per germline, CDR1 SGHDN and CDR2 FVKESK. The CDR3 sequence is 12 residues long. The CDR3 here is CASSHNDEKLFF. The CDR3, as DNA: TGTGCCAGCAGCCACAACGATGAAAAACTGTTTTTT.

V is TRBV29-1 and J is TRBJ2-5; TRBD2 matches at 7 bases. With 8 bases clipped from V and 5 bases from J, the junction kept 5 bases outside the gene matches. CDR1 and CDR2 (germline): SQVTM, ANQGSEA. The CDR3 runs 11 residues. CDR3 sequence (DNA): TGCAGCTTCGAAGCGGGGGAGACCCAGTACTTC. Its protein is CSFEAGETQYF.

The chain joins TRBV7-8 to TRBJ2-5, with D maybe TRBD2 (7 bases). V was clipped by 5 bases and J by 6 bases, with 16 bases between them. The CDR3 has 14 amino acids. CDR1 is SGHVS, CDR2 FQNEAQ, per germline. For the CDR3, the DNA is TGTGCCAGCAGCCAACGGGGGGCGAGACAGACCCAGTACTTC. Amino acid sequence: CASSQRGARQTQYF.

This clonotype has ten or more counts. This chain uses TRBV7-3 with TRBJ2-2, with D possibly called TRBD1 or TRBD2 (5 bases each). Trimming stripped 8 bases from V and 4 bases from J, with 11 bases between. The CDR3 is 13 amino acids. Germline V gene lookup returns CDR1 SGHTA and CDR2 FQGTGA. The CDR3 nucleotides read TGTGCCAGCTCGTGGGGGAGCACCGGGGAGCTGTTTTTT. It is translated as CASSWGSTGELFF.

This chain joins TRBV12-3 or TRBV12-4 and TRBJ1-2, with TRBD1 identical over 9 bases. This CDR3 region has 15 residues. The ends lost 4 bases at V and 4 bases at J; junction bases unmatched: 7. The chain's CDR3 is CASSYSRDRAYGYTF. The CDR3 nucleotides are TGTGCCAGCAGTTACTCGCGGGACAGGGCCTATGGCTACACCTTC.

The chain links TRBV7-9 to TRBJ1-1; D is unclear. Germline loops: CDR1 SEHNR, CDR2 FQNEAQ (reference sequence). This CDR3 is 15 amino acids long. The V end was cut by 6 bases, the J end by 1 base, with 15 bases between. The CDR3 spells CASRQDRRKNTEAFF. The CDR3 bases are TGTGCCAGCAGGCAGGACCGGCGAAAGAACACTGAAGCTTTCTTT.

J is TRBJ1-2 and V is TRBV28, with D unresolved. CDR1 and CDR2 (germline): MDHEN, SYDVKM. The CDR3 runs to 13 residues. V was pared by 7 bases and J by 4 bases, with 13 bases between. CDR3 coding DNA: TGTGCCAGCACCCTCACCCGGGCCTATGGCTACACCTTC. This gives the protein CASTLTRAYGYTF.

This clonotype has more than one count but fewer than ten. The chain has TRBV19 and TRBJ1-1; D is ambiguous. The V end was cut by 1 base, the J end by 1 base, with 7 bases between. This CDR3 spans 14 amino acids. Germline V CDR1 and CDR2: LNHDA, SQIVND (reference sequence). Here the CDR3 reads CASSIGSANTEAFF. CDR3 DNA: TGTGCCAGTAGTATAGGGAGTGCGAACACTGAAGCTTTCTTT.

The rearrangement uses TRBV20-1 and TRBJ1-2, with a possible D match to TRBD1 (5 bases). The germline CDR1 and CDR2 sequences are DFQATT and SNEGSKA (reference sequence). This CDR3 region has 14 residues. The germline V and J ends were trimmed by 4 bases and 2 bases, with 14 bases remaining between them. In DNA form, the CDR3 reads TGCAGTGCTACACGGGGCACCTCAAACTATGGCTACACCTTC. Amino acids: CSATRGTSNYGYTF.